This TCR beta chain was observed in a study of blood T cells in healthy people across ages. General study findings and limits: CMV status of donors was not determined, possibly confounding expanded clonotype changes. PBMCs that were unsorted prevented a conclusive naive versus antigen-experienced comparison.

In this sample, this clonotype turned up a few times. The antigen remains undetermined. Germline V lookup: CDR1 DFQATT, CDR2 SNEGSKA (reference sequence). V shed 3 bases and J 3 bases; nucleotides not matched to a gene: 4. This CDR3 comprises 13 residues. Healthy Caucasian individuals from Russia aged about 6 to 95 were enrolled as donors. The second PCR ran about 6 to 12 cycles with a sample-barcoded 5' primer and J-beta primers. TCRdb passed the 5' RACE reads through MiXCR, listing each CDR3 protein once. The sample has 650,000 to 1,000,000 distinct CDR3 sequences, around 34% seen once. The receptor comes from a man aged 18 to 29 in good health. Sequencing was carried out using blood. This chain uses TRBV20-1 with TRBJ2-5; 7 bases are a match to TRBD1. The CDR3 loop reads CSASITGEETQYF. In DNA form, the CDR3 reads TGCAGTGCTAGCATAACAGGGGAAGAGACCCAGTACTTC.